A single sample gave rise to the 29 T cell receptor beta chains below, sequenced in a study of cytomegalovirus exposure and HLA in healthy donors. Primers for the PCR totalled 60 Vbeta and 13 Jbeta. Profiled with immunoSEQ multiplex PCR; TCRdb holds only in-frame clones, not every one. The table has more than 140,000 clones, approximately 80% seen once. The source material was PBMCs. Source of these receptors: a woman between 40 and 55 years old in good health and CMV-seronegative.

The CDR3 region has the DNA TGTGCCTGGAGTCCATCACGGAATGAGCAGTTCTTC. This sequence encodes CAWSPSRNEQFF. The chain combines TRBV30 with TRBJ2-1, with D unclear. From germline, CDR1 is GTSNPN and CDR2 SVGIG (reference sequence). The CDR3 runs 12 residues. Trimming pared 2 bases from V and 7 bases from J, leaving 9 bases between.

The genes are TRBV4-2 and TRBJ2-5; 8 bases match TRBD1. CDR1 is LGHNA, CDR2 YNFKEQ, per germline. CDR3 length: 14 amino acids. The ends lost 5 bases at V and 5 bases at J; junction bases unmatched: 7. The CDR3 protein is CASSVGQASETQYF. The CDR3 DNA reads as TGTGCCAGCAGCGTGGGACAGGCTTCCGAGACCCAGTACTTC.

A word on this clone: This specimen includes other DNA sequences encoding the same CDR3. The rearrangement links TRBV28 to TRBJ1-2; D is uncertain. V was cut by 3 bases and J by 5 bases, with 7 bases left in between. Germline-derived CDR1 and CDR2 are MDHEN and SYDVKM. This CDR3 is 12 amino acids long. The CDR3 loop is CASSLRGYGYTF. DNA of the CDR3: TGTGCCAGCAGTTTGAGAGGGTATGGCTACACCTTC.

This chain connects TRBV11-2 to TRBJ1-1, with no clear D. CDR1 is SGHAT and CDR2 is FQNNGV in the germline V gene. V was clipped by 5 bases and J by 3 bases, with 13 bases between them. The CDR3 runs 14 residues. CDR3 residues: CASSQTGSHTEAFF. The CDR3 region has the DNA TGTGCCAGCAGCCAAACCGGGTCTCACACTGAAGCTTTCTTT.

This chain joins TRBV2 and TRBJ2-5; D not resolved. The DNA matches TRBJ2-7 better at its end, which makes the J call doubtful. This CDR3 comprises 10 residues. From germline, CDR1 is SNHLY and CDR2 FYNNEI. The CDR3: CASSVNEQYF. CDR3 in DNA: TGTGCCAGCAGTGTTAACGAGCAGTACTTC.

The chain has TRBV30 and TRBJ2-1; 16 bases agree with TRBD2. The germline gives CDR1 GTSNPN, CDR2 SVGIG (reference sequence). Trimming took 1 base from V and 4 from J; bases not matched to a gene: 25. This CDR3 comprises 24 residues. The CDR3 is CAWSGLNSLSPGTSGRGRYNEQFF. CDR3 sequence (DNA): TGTGCCTGGAGTGGGCTGAACAGCCTCTCCCCCGGGACTAGCGGGAGGGGGAGGTACAATGAGCAGTTCTTC.

The chain combines TRBV6-5 with TRBJ1-2; no definite D call. CDR1 is MNHEY, CDR2 SVGAGI, per germline. The CDR3 totals 16 residues. The V gene lost 2 bases and the J gene lost 7 bases, with 20 bases spanning the gap. CDR3 DNA sequence: TGTGCCAGCAGTTACCAAAACCGCCCTGACGCGGGTGGCTACACCTTC. It codes for CASSYQNRPDAGGYTF.

This clone was detected only once. This chain links TRBV5-1 with TRBJ1-1; TRBD1 matches at 8 bases. Germline CDR1 is SGHRS and CDR2 is YFSETQ. This CDR3 spans 14 amino acids. J was trimmed by 4 bases and V by 0 bases; bases with no gene match: 2. The CDR3 DNA reads TGCGCCAGCAGCTTGGGGACAGGGACCACTGAAGCTTTCTTT. Protein product: CASSLGTGTTEAFF.

This rearrangement joins TRBV7-2 to TRBJ2-3; D remains unclear. The CDR3 covers 12 residues. Trimming stripped 6 bases from V and 3 bases from J, with 7 bases between. Looked up from germline, CDR1 is SGHTA and CDR2 is FQGNSA. Here the CDR3 DNA reads TGTGCCAGCAGGCGAGTAACAGATACGCAGTATTTT. This encodes CASRRVTDTQYF.

The J gene is TRBJ1-1, the V gene TRBV2; 7 bases line up with TRBD1. The CDR3 is 14 amino acids. V lost 6 bases and J lost 1; bases outside the gene matches: 5. The V gene's germline CDR1 is SNHLY and CDR2 FYNNEI. The CDR3 bases are TGTGCCAGCAGCTTCGACAGGGAGAACACTGAAGCTTTCTTT. It encodes CASSFDRENTEAFF.

V is TRBV5-4 and J is TRBJ1-2; D remains unclear. The germline V gene encodes CDR1 SGHNT and CDR2 YYREEE (reference sequence). The CDR3 consists of 15 residues. V shed 2 bases and J shed 4 bases, with 15 bases lying between them. This CDR3 is CASSFNSGSGYGYTF. The CDR3 nucleotides read TGTGCCAGCAGCTTTAATTCCGGTTCTGGCTATGGCTACACCTTC.

The chain links TRBV10-3 to TRBJ2-3, with D perhaps TRBD2 (6 bases). The CDR3 spans 12 residues. Trimming took off 6 bases at V and 4 bases at J, with 8 bases between the two ends. CDR1 and CDR2 (germline): ENHRY, SYGVKD. Written as DNA, the CDR3 is TGTGCCATCAGGGGAGGTGCAGATACGCAGTATTTT. Residues: CAIRGGADTQYF.

The rearrangement links TRBV28 to TRBJ1-1; tentatively, D is TRBD1 (5 bases). The V and J ends lost 5 bases and 8 bases respectively, with 15 bases between them. This CDR3 spans 13 amino acids. Germline values: CDR1 MDHEN, CDR2 SYDVKM. CDR3 coding DNA: TGTGCCAGCAGTCCCCGTAGGGACTGGGAAGCTTTCTTT. It yields the protein CASSPRRDWEAFF.

This chain connects TRBV27 to TRBJ1-5, with TRBD1 matching 8 bases. The CDR3 has 17 residues. The trim removed 1 base at V and 0 bases at J, leaving 5 bases unmatched. Germline loops: CDR1 MNHEY, CDR2 SMNVEV (reference sequence). The CDR3 DNA reads TGTGCCAGCAGTTTATTTGGGACAGGATATAGCAATCAGCCCCAGCATTTT. Protein: CASSLFGTGYSNQPQHF.

Here the CDR3 reads CASSFREGQKLFF. The CDR3 DNA is TGTGCCAGCAGTTTTCGAGAGGGACAGAAACTGTTTTTT. The chain couples TRBV27 to TRBJ1-4; 7 positions match TRBD1. This CDR3 has 13 residues. Trimming at V came to 3 bases and at J to 11 bases, leaving 6 bases not matched to a gene. Looked up from germline, CDR1 is MNHEY and CDR2 is SMNVEV (reference sequence).

This clone was recorded once. This chain connects TRBV4-2 to TRBJ2-2, with a possible D match to TRBD1 (6 bases). The V end was cut by 3 bases, the J end by 6 bases, with 11 bases between. The CDR3 totals 14 residues. Germline CDR1 and CDR2: LGHNA and YNFKEQ. The DNA of the CDR3 is TGTGCCAGCAGCCACACGACAGGATCCGGGGAGCTGTTTTTT. Residues: CASSHTTGSGELFF.

The chain carries TRBV10-1 and TRBJ2-3; possibly TRBD2 for D (6 bases). Trimming left V 6 bases short and J 4 bases short, with 14 bases between. The CDR3 contains 14 residues. Germline V gene sequence: CDR1 WNHNN, CDR2 SYGVQD (reference sequence). The CDR3 spells CASSPGASADTQYF. In DNA form, the CDR3 reads TGCGCCAGCAGCCCCGGAGCTAGCGCAGATACGCAGTATTTT.

The V gene is TRBV28, the J gene TRBJ1-2, with TRBD1 matching 8 bases. Germline lookup yields CDR1 MDHEN and CDR2 SYDVKM. CDR3 size: 14 residues. V lost 6 bases to trimming and J lost 4 bases; unmatched junction nucleotides: 7. For the CDR3, the DNA is TGTGCCAGCAGATATAGACAGGGGAGCTATGGCTACACCTTC. Translation: CASRYRQGSYGYTF.

The chain links TRBV19 to TRBJ2-5; TRBD2 is a possible D gene (5 bases). TRBJ2-7 explains the end of the DNA better; the J call may be wrong. The CDR3 covers 15 residues. Germline values: CDR1 LNHDA, CDR2 SQIVND (reference sequence). Here the CDR3 reads CASSIVQAESYEQYF. The CDR3 coding sequence is TGTGCCAGTAGTATCGTCCAAGCGGAGTCCTACGAGCAGTACTTC.

This sequence joins TRBV5-5 and TRBJ2-1; 7 nucleotides agree with TRBD2. CDR1 and CDR2 (germline): SGHKS, YYEKEE (reference sequence). V gave up 1 base and J gave up 7 bases; unmatched junction bases: 11. The CDR3 covers 16 residues. The CDR3 nucleotides are TGTGCCAGCAGCTTGAGTCTAGCGGCAGCAAAGAATGAGCAGTTCTTC. This encodes CASSLSLAAAKNEQFF.

This clone was counted once. The genes are TRBV27 and TRBJ2-7; weak D call: TRBD2 (5 bases). Trimming removed 0 bases from V and 0 bases from J, with 12 bases in between. The CDR3 totals 16 residues. Germline CDR1 reads MNHEY; CDR2 reads SMNVEV (reference sequence). The CDR3 region is CASSLSPGSASYEQYF. CDR3 bases: TGTGCCAGCAGTTTATCCCCAGGTAGCGCCTCCTACGAGCAGTACTTC.

The rearrangement joins TRBV6-6 to TRBJ1-3, with 8 bases matching TRBD1. From germline, CDR1 is MNHNY and CDR2 SVGAGI (reference sequence). The junction had 5 bases not matched to a gene; V was cut back by 0 bases and J by 4 bases. The CDR3 runs to 16 residues. The CDR3 nucleotides read TGTGCCAGCAGTTACTCGACAGGGGCCACGGGAAACACCATATATTTT. Protein product: CASSYSTGATGNTIYF.

The chain is built from TRBV6-1 and TRBJ2-1; D may be TRBD2 (6 bases). The CDR3 covers 16 residues. Germline V gene lookup returns CDR1 MNHNS and CDR2 SASEGT. The ends were cut back, 3 bases at V and 4 bases at J, with 16 bases in the middle. The CDR3 region is CASSDSLEGRYNEQFF. CDR3 sequence (DNA): TGTGCCAGCAGTGATTCATTGGAGGGCCGTTACAATGAGCAGTTCTTC.

This clone was recorded a few times. The genes are TRBV7-9 and TRBJ1-4; D is uncertain. The CDR3 is 14 amino acids. Looked up from germline, CDR1 is SEHNR and CDR2 is FQNEAQ (reference sequence). The germline V and J ends were trimmed by 1 base and 1 base, with 4 bases remaining between them. CDR3 in DNA: TGTGCCAGCAGCTTAGACAGAACTAATGAAAAACTGTTTTTT. Its protein is CASSLDRTNEKLFF.

The chain carries TRBV7-9 and TRBJ2-1, with 7 bases aligning to TRBD1. Germline loops: CDR1 SEHNR, CDR2 FQNEAQ (reference sequence). The length of the CDR3 is 16 residues. After removal of 5 bases from V and 0 bases from J, the junction contained 7 bases not matched to a gene. CDR3 residues: CASSPQTGSSYNEQFF. The CDR3 region has the DNA TGTGCCAGCAGCCCTCAGACAGGGAGCTCCTACAATGAGCAGTTCTTC.

CDR3 DNA: TGTGCCAGCAGCTTAGGGTTGGAGATTACTCATAATTCACCCCTCCACTTT. Translation gives CASSLGLEITHNSPLHF. The chain links TRBV7-8 to TRBJ1-6; D is unresolved. V gave up 1 base and J gave up 5 bases, with 15 bases separating them. This CDR3 is built from 17 residues. CDR1 and CDR2 (germline): SGHVS, FQNEAQ.

The chain joins TRBV28 to TRBJ2-7, with 7 bases fitting TRBD2. The CDR3 totals 11 residues. The germline V gene encodes CDR1 MDHEN and CDR2 SYDVKM. J gave up 12 bases and V 3 bases, and 5 bases lay outside the gene matches. DNA of the CDR3: TGTGCCAGCAGTTTGTACGGGAGGTTGTACTTC. Its translation is CASSLYGRLYF.

The chain links TRBV28 to TRBJ1-1, with 9 bases that match TRBD1. The germline CDR1 and CDR2 sequences are MDHEN and SYDVKM. This CDR3 has 15 residues. Losses at the gene ends were 6 bases for V and 1 base for J; bases not matched to a gene: 6. CDR3 sequence (DNA): TGTGCCAGCAGGCTCACAGGGGGCCCGAACACTGAAGCTTTCTTT. Its translation is CASRLTGGPNTEAFF.

The DNA for the CDR3 is TGTGCCAGCAGCCCCTCTAGCGGGAGTAGTCGGTTCTTC. This codes for CASSPSSGSSRFF. The chain couples TRBV11-2 to TRBJ2-1; TRBD2 aligns across 10 bases. The V gene end was trimmed by 5 bases and the J gene end by 15 bases; junction bases not matched to a gene: 10. Germline V lookup: CDR1 SGHAT, CDR2 FQNNGV. This CDR3 spans 13 amino acids.